This T cell receptor (beta chain) was recovered during a study of shared clonotypes between healthy human individuals. General study findings and limits: Non-shared clonotypes had lower generation probabilities than those shared by all four donors. Few donors restricted represented genetic and exposure-history diversity.

Concerning this clone: Its antigen is unidentified.

TCRdb's table, derived via immunoSEQ multiplex PCR, lists solely in-frame clones and lacks some. This repertoire shows roughly 1.5 million clones, around 98% found once; its top ten account for around 0.45%. The sample comprised naive CD4+ T cells sorted from blood. The subset: CD45RA+ positively selected. This TCR was sampled from a man between 25 and 39 years old in good health.

DNA of the CDR3: TGCAGCGTACTAAGGGGCGGGGGTGATGGCTACACCTTC. Translated: CSVLRGGGDGYTF. The J gene is TRBJ1-2, the V gene TRBV29-1; tentatively, D is TRBD1 (5 bases). The CDR3 totals 13 residues. The germline V gene has CDR1 SQVTM and CDR2 ANQGSEA. The germline V and J ends were trimmed by 6 bases and 6 bases, with 17 bases remaining between them.